These T cell receptor beta chains were read from a single sample in a study of blood T cell repertoires in COVID-19. The protocol was immunoSEQ multiplex PCR, while the TCRdb copy is restricted to in-frame clones and leaves out a portion. In the table there are around 170,000 clones, 88% of which are singletons. Specimen: peripheral blood. The origin of the receptors is a woman aged 30 to 39 with acute or convalescent COVID-19. Both conserved end residues are part of each CDR3. Fields, in order: clone size, J gene, V gene, CDR3 length, D gene, CDR3 protein, CDR3 DNA. A D gene is named only where the DNA matches it firmly. Rows may omit the clone size; those that give it use once, few, many or a size class.

few	TRBJ2-1	TRBV24-1	11	NA	CATSLSNEQFF	TGTGCCACCAGTCTTTCCAATGAGCAGTTCTTC
NA	TRBJ2-1	TRBV28	15	TRBD2	CASSSPGLAGIEQFF	TGTGCCAGCAGTTCACCGGGACTAGCGGGAATTGAGCAGTTCTTC
NA	TRBJ1-1	TRBV6-6	13	NA	CASSYSMGARAFF	TGTGCCAGCAGTTACTCGATGGGGGCGAGGGCTTTCTTT
few	TRBJ2-7	TRBV29-1	13	TRBD2	CSVQTSGTYEQYF	TGCAGCGTCCAGACTAGCGGAACCTACGAGCAGTACTTC
NA	TRBJ2-5	TRBV4-2	13	TRBD1	CASSRTGGETQYF	TGTGCCAGCAGCCGAACAGGGGGGGAGACCCAGTACTTC
once	TRBJ2-3	TRBV29-1	10	NA	CSVEIDTQYF	TGCAGCGTCGAGATAGATACGCAGTATTTT
NA	TRBJ2-4	TRBV28	12	NA	CASRDDLGIQYF	TGTGCCAGCAGGGATGACTTGGGCATTCAGTACTTC
NA	TRBJ1-1	TRBV7-9	13	TRBD1	CASSGQGSPEAFF	TGTGCCAGCAGCGGACAGGGTTCCCCTGAAGCTTTCTTT
NA	TRBJ1-4	TRBV28	18	NA	CASSSRASIDRHNEKLFF	TGTGCCAGCAGTTCACGCGCCTCAATCGACAGGCATAATGAAAAACTGTTTTTT
NA	TRBJ2-3	TRBV29-1	15	NA	CSVEDQGGSADTQYF	TGCAGCGTTGAAGATCAGGGGGGTTCAGCGGATACGCAGTATTTT
NA	TRBJ2-7	TRBV10-3	14	TRBD1	CASIEGTVPYEQYF	TGTGCCAGCATAGAGGGGACAGTCCCCTACGAGCAGTACTTC
NA	TRBJ1-6	TRBV6-5	16	TRBD1	CASSSRQGPYNSPLHF	TGTGCCAGCAGTTCCCGACAGGGCCCCTATAATTCACCCCTCCACTTT
NA	TRBJ2-3	TRBV5-1	15	TRBD2	CASIETAGVSDTQYF	TGCGCCAGCATCGAAACAGCGGGAGTTTCAGATACGCAGTATTTT
NA	TRBJ2-1	TRBV5-1	14	TRBD1	CASSSGTVYNEQFF	TGCGCCAGCAGCTCCGGGACAGTGTACAATGAGCAGTTCTTC
NA	TRBJ2-7	TRBV24-1	13	NA	CATSVTGAYEQYF	TGTGCCACCAGTGTCACCGGTGCCTACGAGCAGTACTTC
few	TRBJ1-1	TRBV10-2	13	TRBD1	CASQLQGANEAFF	TGCGCCAGCCAATTACAGGGGGCGAATGAAGCTTTCTTT
NA	TRBJ1-1	TRBV3-1/TRBV3-2	14	TRBD1	CASSQEAVTGHAFF	TGTGCCAGCAGCCAAGAAGCCGTGACAGGGCATGCTTTCTTT
NA	TRBJ1-1	TRBV2	14	NA	CASSEVGGYTEAFF	TGTGCCAGCAGTGAAGTCGGGGGGTACACTGAAGCTTTCTTT
NA	TRBJ2-5	TRBV7-9	14	NA	CASSPGAVQETQYF	TGTGCCAGCAGCCCAGGGGCAGTCCAAGAGACCCAGTACTTC
NA	TRBJ2-7	TRBV10-2	13	NA	CASVKAGPYEQYF	TGCGCCAGCGTTAAGGCGGGCCCCTACGAGCAGTACTTC
NA	TRBJ2-4	TRBV11-3	15	TRBD1	CASSSGTGWSDIQYF	TGTGCCAGCAGCTCTGGGACAGGGTGGAGCGACATTCAGTACTTC
once	TRBJ2-3	TRBV5-1	14	TRBD2	CASSFSGVTDTQYF	TGCGCCAGCAGCTTTAGCGGGGTCACAGATACGCAGTATTTT
NA	TRBJ2-7	TRBV5-1	16	TRBD2	CASSLGGTSGSYEQYF	TGCGCCAGCAGCTTGGGGGGGACTAGCGGGTCCTACGAGCAGTACTTC
once	TRBJ2-2	TRBV15	15	TRBD1	CATSRTRQGPGELFF	TGTGCCACCAGCAGAACCCGACAGGGGCCCGGGGAGCTGTTTTTT
NA	TRBJ2-2	TRBV6-5	16	TRBD2	CASSYSTSGDTGELFF	TGTGCCAGCAGTTATTCTACTAGCGGGGATACCGGGGAGCTGTTTTTT
NA	TRBJ2-5	TRBV5-1	13	TRBD2	CASGTSGRETQYF	TGCGCCAGCGGGACTAGCGGAAGAGAGACCCAGTACTTC
NA	TRBJ2-1	TRBV29-1	10	NA	CSVDRNEQFF	TGCAGCGTTGACCGGAATGAGCAGTTCTTC
NA	TRBJ1-1	TRBV18	13	NA	CASSPGGRTEAFF	TGTGCCAGCTCACCAGGGGGCCGGACTGAAGCTTTCTTT
NA	TRBJ2-5	TRBV6-5	13	NA	CASSYLERGTQYF	TGTGCCAGCAGTTACCTAGAACGGGGGACCCAGTACTTC
NA	TRBJ1-2	TRBV28	12	NA	CASRLGGYGYTF	TGTGCCAGCAGGCTAGGGGGCTATGGCTACACCTTC
NA	TRBJ1-3	TRBV29-1	11	NA	CSVAQGNTIYF	TGCAGCGTTGCTCAGGGAAACACCATATATTTT
NA	TRBJ2-2	TRBV9	15	NA	CASSVAGAATGELFF	TGTGCCAGCAGCGTAGCTGGGGCGGCCACCGGGGAGCTGTTTTTT
once	TRBJ1-6	TRBV6-5	16	NA	CASSYSYRNQGSPLHF	TGTGCCAGCAGTTACTCATACAGGAACCAAGGTTCACCCCTCCACTTT
many	TRBJ2-3	TRBV11-2	14	NA	CASSLATGRNTQYF	TGTGCCAGCAGCTTAGCCACAGGGCGGAATACGCAGTATTTT
NA	TRBJ2-2	TRBV4-2	19	TRBD2	CASSQDRRVASGTSGELFF	TGTGCCAGCAGCCAAGATCGACGGGTGGCTAGCGGGACTTCCGGGGAGCTGTTTTTT
NA	TRBJ2-3	TRBV7-3	15	NA	CASSLPVVTRDTQYF	TGTGCCAGCAGCTTACCCGTCGTTACTAGGGATACGCAGTATTTT
NA	TRBJ2-7	TRBV5-6	13	NA	CASSFRHLNEQYF	TGTGCCAGCAGCTTCCGACATCTAAACGAGCAGTACTTC
NA	TRBJ2-1	TRBV4-2	15	TRBD2	CASSRSGTTSNEQFF	TGTGCCAGCAGCCGATCCGGGACTACTAGCAATGAGCAGTTCTTC
NA	TRBJ2-1	TRBV27	13	TRBD2	CASRPGLACEQFF	TGTGCCAGCAGGCCGGGACTAGCGTGTGAGCAGTTCTTC
few	TRBJ2-3	TRBV24-1	19	TRBD2	CATSDLRGLAGGRGDTQYF	TGTGCCACCAGTGATTTGCGCGGACTAGCGGGAGGCCGGGGAGATACGCAGTATTTT
NA	TRBJ1-5	TRBV2	13	NA	CASMGRENQPQHF	TGTGCCAGCATGGGGCGGGAAAATCAGCCCCAGCATTTT